Ten or more counts support the clone carrying this T cell receptor (beta chain). Its target is unknown. As for time point: patch test 1, 2 weeks after DPC sensitization. Noted treatment: therapeutic diphenylcyclopropenone sensitization with weekly scalp DPC. Via MiXCR, TCRdb re-called the RACE reads, giving one row per CDR3 protein. The sample consists of 70,000 to 100,000 distinct CDR3 sequences, approximately 8% of them appearing once. The data were taken from a study of human T cells and chemical hapten exposure. The wider study: Patients received weekly diphenylcyclopropenone doses to the scalp throughout the approximately 23-week study. Patch tests applied 0.01% DPC to the upper back, read at 6 days. Study observations and caveats: Expanded TCR sets contained significantly more large CDR3 similarity clusters than controls. Counts of expanded TCRs at PT1 were positively correlated with patch test score.

The TCR was taken from a woman aged 25 to 39 with alopecia areata. Some clones in this sample may be carry-over from other donors' samples. This material consisted of whole blood, taken in connection with sensitization to the hapten diphenylcyclopropenone (DPC).

The CDR3 DNA reads TGTGCCAGCAGGGGTAATGGGGTCGAGACCCAGTACTTC. Amino acid sequence: CASRGNGVETQYF. The gene calls are TRBV2 and TRBJ2-5, with D unresolved. The CDR3 has 13 residues. CDR1 SNHLY and CDR2 FYNNEI come from the germline V gene. Trimming shortened V by 6 bases and J by 5 bases, and 13 bases separated the two germline ends.